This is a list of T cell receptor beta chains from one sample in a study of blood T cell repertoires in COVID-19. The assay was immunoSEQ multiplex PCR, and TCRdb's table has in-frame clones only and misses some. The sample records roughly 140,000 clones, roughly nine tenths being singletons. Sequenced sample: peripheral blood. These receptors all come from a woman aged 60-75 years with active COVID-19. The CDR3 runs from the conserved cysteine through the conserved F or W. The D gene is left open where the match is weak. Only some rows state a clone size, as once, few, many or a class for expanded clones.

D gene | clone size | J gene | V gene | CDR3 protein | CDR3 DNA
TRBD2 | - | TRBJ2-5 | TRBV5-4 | CASSFPSGQETQYF | TGTGCCAGCAGCTTCCCTAGCGGCCAAGAGACCCAGTACTTC
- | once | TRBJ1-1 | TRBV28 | CASTGQMNTEAFF | TGTGCCAGCACTGGACAAATGAACACTGAAGCTTTCTTT
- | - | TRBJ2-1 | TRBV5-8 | CASSPSGLPSNEQFF | TGTGCCAGCAGCCCCTCGGGACTCCCTTCGAATGAGCAGTTCTTC
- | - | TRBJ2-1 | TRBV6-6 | CASSHGGPRNEQFF | TGTGCCAGCAGTCACGGAGGGCCTCGGAATGAGCAGTTCTTC
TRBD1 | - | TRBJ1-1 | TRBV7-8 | CASSLGNRGLNTEAFF | TGTGCCAGCAGCTTAGGAAACAGGGGCTTGAACACTGAAGCTTTCTTT
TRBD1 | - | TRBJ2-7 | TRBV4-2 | CASSQDDGTGDYEQYF | TGTGCCAGCAGCCAAGATGACGGGACAGGGGATTACGAGCAGTACTTC
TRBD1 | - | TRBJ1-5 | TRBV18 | CASSPGQGSYSNQPQHF | TGTGCCAGCTCGCCCGGACAGGGAAGTTATAGCAATCAGCCCCAGCATTTT
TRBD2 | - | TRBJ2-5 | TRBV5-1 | CASTASGLASETQYF | TGCGCCAGTACCGCTTCGGGACTAGCTTCAGAGACCCAGTACTTC
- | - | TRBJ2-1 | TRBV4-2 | CASSQVKKRTAYNEQFF | TGTGCCAGCAGCCAAGTTAAAAAGCGGACCGCCTACAATGAGCAGTTCTTC
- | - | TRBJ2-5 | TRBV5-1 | CASSLVPGVRETQYF | TGCGCCAGCAGCTTGGTGCCAGGGGTCCGAGAGACCCAGTACTTC